These 5 T cell receptor beta chains share one sample of origin, sequenced in a study of T-cell memory formation after mild COVID-19. TCRdb independently ran MiXCR on the 5' RACE reads; one entry per CDR3 protein. The repertoire holds about 58,000 distinct CDR3 sequences, with about a quarter as singletons. Sequenced input: PBMCs or a T cell subset sorted from them (not recorded which). These receptors all come from a young man who had mild COVID-19 (a few samples of this study predate the infection). Cell type and time point are not known.

CDR3 amino acids: CASSQEFWLRYNEQFF. In nucleotides, the CDR3 is TGCGCCAGCAGCCAAGAATTTTGGCTAAGATACAATGAGCAGTTCTTC. V and J are TRBV4-3 and TRBJ2-1; D not certain. Trimming stripped 0 bases from V and 4 bases from J, with 13 bases between. This CDR3 has 16 residues. The V gene's germline CDR1 is LGHNA and CDR2 YSLEER.

This clonotype was observed a handful of times. The J gene is TRBJ2-5, the V gene TRBV5-6; 11 bases align to TRBD2. This CDR3 spans 15 amino acids. Trimming at V came to 0 bases and at J to 5 bases, leaving 3 bases not matched to a gene. CDR1 and CDR2 from the germline V gene are SGHDT and YYEEEE. Here the CDR3 DNA reads TGTGCCAGCAGCTTGGCTAGCGGGGGGTTCGAGACCCAGTACTTC. Its protein product is CASSLASGGFETQYF.

This chain uses TRBV20-1 with TRBJ2-1, with D perhaps TRBD1 (5 bases). This CDR3 has 11 amino acids. Looked up from germline, CDR1 is DFQATT and CDR2 is SNEGSKA (reference sequence). Here the CDR3 DNA reads TGCAGCAGAAGTGCAGGGCATGAGCAGTTCTTC. It is translated as CSRSAGHEQFF.

This clonotype was seen a few times. The V call is TRBV5-4, the J call TRBJ2-1; TRBD1 is a possible D gene (5 bases). The germline CDR1 and CDR2 sequences are SGHNT and YYREEE (reference sequence). The CDR3 runs to 14 residues. Trimming shortened V by 6 bases and J by 8 bases, and 18 bases separated the two germline ends. The CDR3: CASTWLGALDEQFF. CDR3 nucleotides: TGTGCCAGCACCTGGTTAGGGGCCCTGGATGAGCAGTTCTTC.

The rearrangement joins TRBV7-8 to TRBJ2-7, with TRBD2 matching over 12 bases. CDR3 size: 16 residues. CDR1 SGHVS and CDR2 FQNEAQ come from the germline V gene. Unmatched junction bases numbered 10, after V lost 4 bases and J lost 6 bases. CDR3 coding DNA: TGTGCCAGCAGCTCATGGGCTAGCGGGGGGGCCTTCGAGCAGTACTTC. It codes for CASSSWASGGAFEQYF.